The rows below give T cell receptor beta chains drawn from one sample of a study of beta chain features in type 1 diabetes. TCRdb's copy holds only in-frame clones and misses some; the assay was immunoSEQ multiplex PCR. The sample yields 600,000 to 700,000 clones, roughly an eighth seen once. The material sequenced was naive CD4+ T cells from blood. These receptors were collected from a man aged 30 to 39 with type 1 diabetes. Each CDR3 is given with its conserved first and last residue. Each record gives: J gene, V gene, D gene, clone size, CDR3 DNA, CDR3 protein. A D gene is named only where the DNA matches it firmly. Part of the rows lack a size; the others show once, few, many or a class for expanded clones.

TRBJ2-2	TRBV5-1	-	-	TGCGCCAGCAGCCAGGACGGTGCGTACACCGGGGAGCTGTTTTTT	CASSQDGAYTGELFF
TRBJ2-5	TRBV28	-	few	TGTGCCAGCAGTTTTCTTTACAGGGAAAAAGAGACCCAGTACTTC	CASSFLYREKETQYF
TRBJ1-6	TRBV4-3	TRBD1	few	TGCGCCAGCAGCCAAGAACCCCCCCATGCCGGGACAGGTTTTCGCCCCCTCCACTTT	CASSQEPPHAGTGFRPLHF
TRBJ1-1	TRBV9	-	few	TGTGCCAGCAGCGCCTTAATGAACACTGAAGCTTTCTTT	CASSALMNTEAFF
TRBJ2-5	TRBV19	TRBD1	-	TGTGCCAGTAGGATGGACAGGGCCCAGGAGACCCAGTACTTC	CASRMDRAQETQYF
TRBJ2-1	TRBV5-1	-	few	TGCGCCAGCAGCTTGGAGGGGACGGCCATCGGTGAGCAGTTCTTC	CASSLEGTAIGEQFF
TRBJ1-5	TRBV2	-	few	TGTGCCAGCCTACAGGGAACGTATAGCGATCAGCCCCAGCATTTT	CASLQGTYSDQPQHF
TRBJ2-7	TRBV18	TRBD1	-	TGTGCCAGCTCTACGATGGACAGGGGATTGATGGAGCAGTACTTC	CASSTMDRGLMEQYF
TRBJ2-3	TRBV9	TRBD1	few	TGTGCCAGCAGCCTGGACAGGGGGGCAGATACGCAGTATTTT	CASSLDRGADTQYF
TRBJ2-7	TRBV11-2	-	-	TGTGCCAGCAGCTTAGATCTTGGAGGGACAGAGGTCGCCTACGAGCAGTACTTC	CASSLDLGGTEVAYEQYF
TRBJ2-7	TRBV29-1	-	-	TGCAGCGTTGCGGGACGGAACTCCTACGAGCAGTACTTC	CSVAGRNSYEQYF
TRBJ1-3	TRBV30	-	-	TGTGCCTGGAGTGAGGGAGGAAACACCATATATTTT	CAWSEGGNTIYF
TRBJ1-1	TRBV18	-	few	TGTGCCAGCTCACCACCAGGGGGTTCACGCACTGAAGCTTTCTTT	CASSPPGGSRTEAFF
TRBJ2-1	TRBV7-9	-	many	TGTGCCAGCAGCCTTCTTTTCGACAGTGACAATGAGCAGTTCTTC	CASSLLFDSDNEQFF
TRBJ1-4	TRBV4-1	TRBD1	-	TGCGCCAGCACCCCCGGGACAGGGACGAGGATGTTTTTT	CASTPGTGTRMFF
TRBJ2-7	TRBV21-1	-	-	TGTGCCAGCAGCAAAGTCAGGAGGACAGCCTACGAGCAGTACTTC	CASSKVRRTAYEQYF
TRBJ1-3	TRBV13	TRBD1	-	TGTGCCAGCAGCGCCCCCGGGACAGCCGGAAACACCATATATTTT	CASSAPGTAGNTIYF
TRBJ1-3	TRBV11-2	-	few	TGTGCCAGCACCCACCCGGGCTCTGGAAACACCATATATTTT	CASTHPGSGNTIYF
TRBJ2-1	TRBV4-2	TRBD2	-	TGTGCCAGCAGCCAAGGGGGAGGGGCGACCGCCAATGAGCAGTTCTTC	CASSQGGGATANEQFF
TRBJ1-5	TRBV19	-	-	TGTGCCAGTAGTATTGGGGAGGAGCAGCCCCAGCATTTT	CASSIGEEQPQHF
TRBJ1-6	TRBV27	TRBD1	few	TGTGCCAGCAGCCCCGACAGGGGTAATTCACCCCTCCACTTT	CASSPDRGNSPLHF
TRBJ2-3	TRBV7-2	TRBD2	-	TGTGCCAGCAGCATTACTAGCGGGGATATCGCAGATACGCAGTATTTT	CASSITSGDIADTQYF
TRBJ2-7	TRBV18	TRBD1	few	TGTGCCAGCTCACCAACACAGGGGTCCTCCTACGAGCAGTACTTC	CASSPTQGSSYEQYF
TRBJ1-1	TRBV25-1	-	few	TGTGCCAGCAGTCAGGGTGGAGGAACTGAAGCTTTCTTT	CASSQGGGTEAFF
TRBJ1-2	TRBV7-2	-	-	TGTGCCAGCAGCTTAGGGGGCGCGAATCGCTATGGCTACACCTTC	CASSLGGANRYGYTF
TRBJ2-3	TRBV18	TRBD2	-	TGTGCCAGCTCACCACCGGGGACTACCCGCACAGATACGCAGTATTTT	CASSPPGTTRTDTQYF
TRBJ1-2	TRBV4-3	TRBD1	-	TGCGCCAGCAGACTACTCGGGACAGATACTTGGGGCTACACCTTC	CASRLLGTDTWGYTF
TRBJ2-5	TRBV6-5	-	-	TGTGCCAGCAGTTACTCAGACTCCTTTCAAGAGACCCAGTACTTC	CASSYSDSFQETQYF
TRBJ1-2	TRBV19	TRBD1	-	TGTGCCAGTAGCCAAAGGCCCTCGGGACAGGGCTTTGGCTACACCTTC	CASSQRPSGQGFGYTF
TRBJ1-3	TRBV19	-	-	TGTGCCAGTAGTATGCGACCCTCTGGAAACACCATATATTTT	CASSMRPSGNTIYF
TRBJ1-6	TRBV9	TRBD1	-	TGTGCCAGCAGCCCCTCGACAGGGGGCAGCTCCTATAATTCACCCCTCCACTTT	CASSPSTGGSSYNSPLHF
TRBJ1-2	TRBV7-9	-	once	TGTGCCAGCAGCGAAGTCAAGGGATCCGCTAACTATGGCTACACCTTC	CASSEVKGSANYGYTF
TRBJ2-7	TRBV6-6	TRBD1	-	TGTGCCAGCGCATCCCAGGACAGGGTGTACGAGCAGTACTTC	CASASQDRVYEQYF
TRBJ2-5	TRBV5-1	-	few	TGCGCCAGCACCCCGGGGGGACAGCTCCAAGAGACCCAGTACTTC	CASTPGGQLQETQYF
TRBJ1-6	TRBV9	-	-	TGTGCCAGCAGCGCCCATGACGTAGCCTATAATTCACCCCTCCACTTT	CASSAHDVAYNSPLHF
TRBJ1-3	TRBV4-3	-	-	TGCGCCAGCAGCCAAGGGTTGGGGGGAAACACCATATATTTT	CASSQGLGGNTIYF
TRBJ2-1	TRBV7-2	TRBD2	-	TGTGCCAGCAGCTTAGCGCTAGCGGGGGACGAGCAGTTCTTC	CASSLALAGDEQFF
TRBJ2-1	TRBV9	TRBD2	few	TGTGCCAGCAGCGTAATAGCGGGGGCCGAGCAGTTCTTC	CASSVIAGAEQFF
TRBJ2-4	TRBV7-2	-	-	TGTGCCAGCAGCTTAGGGGCAGTACTAGCCAAAAACATTCAGTACTTC	CASSLGAVLAKNIQYF
TRBJ2-5	TRBV28	-	few	TGTGCCAGCAGTTTTAAACGGGCTAGTGGGCAAGAGACCCAGTACTTC	CASSFKRASGQETQYF
TRBJ2-7	TRBV28	-	-	TGTGCCAGCAGCTCACCACAGGGCTCCTACGAGCAGTACTTC	CASSSPQGSYEQYF
TRBJ2-3	TRBV28	TRBD1	-	TGTGCCAGCTGGGACAGACAGGCAGATACGCAGTATTTT	CASWDRQADTQYF
TRBJ1-4	TRBV25-1	TRBD1	few	TGTGCCAGCAGCGAAAGCCTCGGGAACAGGGGGAAGGAAAAACTGTTTTTT	CASSESLGNRGKEKLFF
TRBJ2-3	TRBV9	-	few	TGTGCCAGCAGCCCCCGGGAAGCCCACACAGATACGCAGTATTTT	CASSPREAHTDTQYF
TRBJ1-1	TRBV9	-	-	TGTGCCAGCAGCGAGGTACAGGGATGGGACACTGAAGCTTTCTTT	CASSEVQGWDTEAFF
TRBJ2-1	TRBV19	TRBD2	few	TGTGCCAGCCAGCCCCTAGCGGGAGCCTCGGATGAGCAGTTCTTC	CASQPLAGASDEQFF
TRBJ1-6	TRBV6-5	-	few	TGTGCCAGCAGTTACGTCAGGGTGGGATCACCCCTCCACTTT	CASSYVRVGSPLHF
TRBJ2-1	TRBV9	-	few	TGTGCCAGCAGCGTAGCTGGCTTCAATGAGCAGTTCTTC	CASSVAGFNEQFF
TRBJ1-5	TRBV9	-	few	TGTGCCAGCAGCGTAACGGAGCAACAGCCCCAGCATTTT	CASSVTEQQPQHF
TRBJ2-3	TRBV7-8	-	few	TGTGCCAGCAGCTCACAGGGAACAGATACGCAGTATTTT	CASSSQGTDTQYF
TRBJ2-7	TRBV28	TRBD1	-	TGTGCCAGCAGGCCCGGGACAGTTCCCTACGAGCAGTACTTC	CASRPGTVPYEQYF